Sequencing of this T cell receptor (beta chain) was carried out in a study of blood T cell repertoires in COVID-19. Looking at the study overall: From T cells, B-cell-depleted T cells, or PBMCs came the material, which was cDNA or gDNA.

TCRdb's copy holds only in-frame clones and misses some; the assay was immunoSEQ multiplex PCR. Among over 250,000 clones listed, about 86% were seen once. Trimming took 10 bases from V and 0 from J; bases not matched to a gene: 4. The germline V gene encodes CDR1 SEHNR and CDR2 FQNEAQ (reference sequence). The CDR3 length is 14 residues. The specimen sequenced was PBMCs or T cells enriched from blood (not recorded which). This chain joins TRBV7-9 and TRBJ2-5, with 11 bases lining up with TRBD2. The TCR comes from a man in his thirties or forties with acute COVID-19. DNA for the CDR3: TGTGCCACAAAGGGACTAGCGGACCAAGAGACCCAGTACTTC. Translated, it gives CATKGLADQETQYF.